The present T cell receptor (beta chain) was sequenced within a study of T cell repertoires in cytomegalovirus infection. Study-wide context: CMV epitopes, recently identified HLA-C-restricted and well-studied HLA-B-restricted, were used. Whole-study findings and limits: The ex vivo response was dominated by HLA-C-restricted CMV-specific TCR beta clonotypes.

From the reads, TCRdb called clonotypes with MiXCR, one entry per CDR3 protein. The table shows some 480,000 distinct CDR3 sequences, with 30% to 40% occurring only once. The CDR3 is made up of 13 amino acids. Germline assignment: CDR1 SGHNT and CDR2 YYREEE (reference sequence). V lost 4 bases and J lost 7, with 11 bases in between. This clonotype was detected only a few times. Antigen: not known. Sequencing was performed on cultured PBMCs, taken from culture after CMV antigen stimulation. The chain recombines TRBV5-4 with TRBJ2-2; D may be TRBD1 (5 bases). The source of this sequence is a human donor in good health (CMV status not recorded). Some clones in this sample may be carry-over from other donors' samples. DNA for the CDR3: TGTGCCAGCAGCCTCTGGACAATCGGGGAGCTGTTTTTT. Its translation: CASSLWTIGELFF.